Below, one T cell receptor beta chain is given with its context. Its cognate antigen is unknown. This sample stems from a study of regulatory T cells in long-lasting Graves disease. Building the TCR beta libraries relied on iRepertoire HTBI primers, and CDR3 regions underwent Arm-PCR. TCRdb fed the multiplex PCR reads into MiXCR, producing one record per CDR3 protein. The table records roughly 700,000 distinct CDR3 sequences, about 30% of them present only once. The germline V and J ends were trimmed by 4 bases and 3 bases, with 6 bases remaining between them. Germline assignment: CDR1 KGHSH and CDR2 LQKENI. The CDR3 runs to 13 residues. Time point in this sample: persistent/refractory GD, antithyroid drugs over 5 years with positive TRAb. There was RNA extracted from PBMCs, and the TCR library was made from it. From an endocrinology department in Xi'an, China, came the patients. Peripheral blood, 8.5 to 10 milliliters per patient, was collected in EDTA tubes.

Study-wide results and limits: More public clonotypes were shared by persistent patients (approximately 3,000) than by new patients (fewer than 1,000).

V and J are TRBV18 and TRBJ1-4; D uncertain. This clonotype originated in a female donor with Graves disease. Source: peripheral blood mononuclear cells (PBMCs), taken when the disease was refractory, from a patient treated with antithyroid drugs. CDR3 coding DNA: TGTGCCAGCTCACGTCTCCCTAATGAAAAACTGTTTTTT. Protein product: CASSRLPNEKLFF.